A single sample gave rise to the 27 T cell receptor beta chains below, sequenced in a study of CD8 T cells in Susac syndrome. A quantity of roughly 0.5 to 1 ug RNA underwent reverse transcription using random hexamers. A single record per CDR3 protein comes from TCRdb applying MiXCR to the immunoSEQ multiplex PCR reads. The table includes some 100,000 distinct CDR3 sequences, about 95% detected once. Sequencing used CD8+ T cells from PBMCs. All receptors come from a human donor with Susac syndrome.

V is TRBV24-1 and J is TRBJ2-2, with no clear D. Trimming took 2 bases from V and 5 from J, leaving 5 bases between them. The CDR3 has 13 amino acids. Germline assignment: CDR1 KGHDR and CDR2 SFDVKD. CDR3 in DNA: TGTGCCACCAGTGATTCCTTGACCGGGGAGCTGTTTTTT. This encodes CATSDSLTGELFF.

The chain joins TRBV27 to TRBJ2-1; D gene unclear. V lost 5 bases and J lost 2, with 10 bases in between. The CDR3 spans 14 residues. Germline V gene sequence: CDR1 MNHEY, CDR2 SMNVEV (reference sequence). CDR3 sequence reads: CASSGNVPYNEQFF. The CDR3 DNA sequence: TGTGCCAGCAGTGGCAACGTGCCCTACAATGAGCAGTTCTTC.

V is TRBV5-4 and J is TRBJ2-7; D uncertain. The CDR3 has 15 amino acids. CDR1 is SGHNT and CDR2 is YYREEE in the germline V gene (reference sequence). Between the trimmed V and J ends, which lost 4 bases and 3 bases, there was a span of 17 bases. DNA for the CDR3: TGTGCCAGCAGCAATTCACAGTTGTTCAACTACGAGCAGTACTTC. It is translated as CASSNSQLFNYEQYF. The full variable domain, completed using reference TRBV5-4 and TRBJ2-7, is ETGVTQSPTHLIKTRGQQVTLRCSSQSGHNTVSWYQQALGQGPQFIFQYYREEENGRGNFPPRFSGLQFPNYSSELNVNALELDDSALYLCASSNSQLFNYEQYFGPGTRLTVT.

This clonotype was detected once. V usage is TRBV2 and J usage is TRBJ2-5, with D uncertain. Germline CDR1 SNHLY, CDR2 FYNNEI. The CDR3 runs 13 residues. The ends were cut back, 2 bases at V and 5 bases at J, with 9 bases in the middle. CDR3: CASSEMVMETQYF. CDR3 nucleotides: TGTGCCAGCAGTGAAATGGTGATGGAGACCCAGTACTTC.

V is TRBV13 and J is TRBJ1-5; TRBD1 agrees at 7 bases. This CDR3 comprises 13 residues. CDR1 and CDR2 from the germline V gene are PRHDT and FYEKMQ (reference sequence). Losses at the gene ends were 5 bases for V and 5 bases for J; bases not matched to a gene: 3. CDR3 region: CASSPGQYQPQHF. The CDR3, as DNA: TGTGCCAGCAGCCCGGGACAGTATCAGCCCCAGCATTTT.

This clonotype was detected only once. This chain connects TRBV4-1 to TRBJ2-5; 7 positions agree with TRBD1. The CDR3 spans 15 residues. Trimming cost V 0 bases and J 5 bases; bases outside gene matches: 6. CDR1 and CDR2 (germline): MGHRA, YSYEKL. The CDR3 DNA sequence: TGCGCCAGCAGCCAAGAGGGGTCCAGGGGGGAGACCCAGTACTTC. Translated, it gives CASSQEGSRGETQYF.

Concerning this clonotype itself: The junction differs from germline at one of its ends, possibly a read error. The rearrangement links TRBV29-1 to TRBJ2-5; D is tentatively TRBD1 or TRBD2 (5 bases each). The CDR3 is made up of 11 amino acids. Germline V gene lookup returns CDR1 SQVTM and CDR2 ANQGSEA. In DNA form, the CDR3 reads TGCAGCGTTGGGGGGTTAGAGACCCAGCACTTC. It translates to CSVGGLETQHF.

The chain has TRBV11-2 and TRBJ2-1, with D possibly called TRBD1 or TRBD2 (5 bases each). V lost 3 bases, J lost 0 bases, and 9 bases lay in between. Germline CDR1 reads SGHAT; CDR2 reads FQNNGV. The CDR3 loop spans 15 amino acids. The CDR3 sequence: CASSLGPGSYNEQFF. The DNA for the CDR3 is TGTGCCAGCAGCTTGGGACCGGGCTCCTACAATGAGCAGTTCTTC.

CDR3 coding DNA: TGTGCCACCAGTGACCGACTAGCGGGGGTACTTGATACGCAGTATTTT. Translating it yields CATSDRLAGVLDTQYF. The chain couples TRBV24-1 to TRBJ2-3, with 12 bases fitting TRBD2. There are 16 residues in the CDR3. The J segment lost 6 bases and the V segment lost 4 bases, leaving 7 bases of the junction unmatched. Germline assignment: CDR1 KGHDR and CDR2 SFDVKD.

V usage is TRBV3-1 and J usage is TRBJ1-1; 9 bases are a match to TRBD1. There are 15 residues in the CDR3. Germline CDR1 LGHDT, CDR2 YNNKEL (reference sequence). Trimming took 8 bases from V and 3 from J; bases not matched to a gene: 10. The CDR3 loop reads CASQDTGTGHTEAFF. The CDR3 bases are TGTGCCAGCCAAGACACCGGGACAGGGCACACTGAAGCTTTCTTT.

The chain links TRBV29-1 to TRBJ2-1; 12 positions match TRBD1. With 6 bases clipped from V and 2 bases from J, the junction kept 14 bases outside the gene matches. This CDR3 has 18 amino acids. Germline V gene sequence: CDR1 SQVTM, CDR2 ANQGSEA. Here the CDR3 reads CSVDGTGGAGVPYNEQFF. CDR3 DNA: TGCAGCGTGGACGGGACAGGGGGCGCGGGCGTTCCCTACAATGAGCAGTTCTTC.

J is TRBJ2-1 and V is TRBV25-1; 7 nucleotides align to TRBD2. Germline V gives CDR1 MGHDK, CDR2 SYGVNS. The CDR3 covers 13 residues. V dropped 2 bases and J dropped 16; count of bases not matched to a gene: 11. The CDR3 is CASSESEGQRGFF. In nucleotides, the CDR3 is TGTGCCAGCAGTGAAAGTGAAGGCCAGCGGGGCTTCTTC.

In its sample, this clonotype was seen once. This chain's CDR3 is CASSESGEYYEQYF. The CDR3 bases are TGTGCCAGCAGTGAATCTGGGGAATACTACGAGCAGTACTTC. The chain recombines TRBV2 with TRBJ2-7; D not resolved. Trimming stripped 2 bases from V and 3 bases from J, with 11 bases between. CDR3 length equals 14 residues. Germline CDR1 and CDR2: SNHLY and FYNNEI.

The genes are TRBV18 and TRBJ2-5; D not certain. The CDR3 runs 15 residues. V was trimmed by 3 bases and J by 7 bases, leaving 18 bases between them. Germline-derived CDR1 and CDR2 are KGHSH and LQKENI. The DNA for the CDR3 is TGTGCCAGCTCACCCCCCTCGCCAGAAGGTGGGACCCAGTACTTC. Translation: CASSPPSPEGGTQYF.

This clonotype was recorded only once. J is TRBJ2-5 and V is TRBV29-1; the D is unclear. The CDR3 loop spans 14 amino acids. CDR1 and CDR2 (germline): SQVTM, ANQGSEA. The ends were cut back, 0 bases at V and 0 bases at J, with 8 bases in the middle. CDR3 bases: TGCAGCGTTGAAGATAAAGAGTACCAAGAGACCCAGTACTTC. It is translated as CSVEDKEYQETQYF.

The chain has TRBV20-1 and TRBJ2-3; 8 bases match TRBD1. The CDR3 spans 16 residues. J was trimmed by 2 bases and V by 6 bases; bases with no gene match: 13. CDR1 DFQATT and CDR2 SNEGSKA come from the germline V gene (reference sequence). CDR3 sequence reads: CSAQGQGAGHTDTQYF. For the CDR3, the DNA is TGCAGTGCCCAAGGCCAGGGGGCCGGGCACACAGATACGCAGTATTTT.

The V gene is TRBV24-1, the J gene TRBJ2-7; weak D call: TRBD2 (5 bases). Germline V gene sequence: CDR1 KGHDR, CDR2 SFDVKD. The CDR3 length is 14 residues. V dropped 3 bases and J dropped 6 bases, with 14 bases sitting between them. CDR3 in DNA: TGTGCCACCAGTGATCGGGATCCCTCTCTCGAGCAGTACTTC. Translation: CATSDRDPSLEQYF.

The V and J genes are TRBV2 and TRBJ2-7; 7 bases align to TRBD1. Unmatched junction bases numbered 13, after V lost 6 bases and J lost 2 bases. Germline lookup yields CDR1 SNHLY and CDR2 FYNNEI. CDR3 length: 16 amino acids. Here the CDR3 reads CASRERGQLQPYEQYF. CDR3 nucleotide sequence: TGTGCCAGCAGGGAACGGGGACAGCTGCAACCCTACGAGCAGTACTTC.

The chain employs TRBV7-9 and TRBJ1-2, with no clear D. The CDR3 covers 12 residues. Trimming removed 4 bases at V and 7 bases at J, with 10 bases between. Germline V gene data show CDR1 as SEHNR and CDR2 as FQNEAQ (reference sequence). The CDR3 is CASSSPGFGYTF. CDR3 nucleotide sequence: TGTGCCAGCAGCTCCCCGGGATTTGGCTACACCTTC.

The V call is TRBV4-1, the J call TRBJ2-5; D ambiguous. Germline V CDR1 and CDR2: MGHRA, YSYEKL. CDR3 length: 13 amino acids. The germline V and J ends were trimmed by 8 bases and 5 bases, with 15 bases remaining between them. The CDR3 sequence is CASSEALGETQYF. DNA for the CDR3: TGCGCCAGCTCCGAAGCGCTAGGGGAGACCCAGTACTTC.

Concerning this clonotype itself: The junction and the germline gene differ at one end; a read error may be behind it. The gene calls are TRBV29-1 and TRBJ1-2; TRBD1 matches at 7 bases. CDR1 SQVTM and CDR2 ANQGSEA come from the germline V gene. The CDR3 is 11 amino acids. DNA for the CDR3: TGCAGCGTTGAAGATCAGGGGGGGGTCGGCTTC. Translating gives CSVEDQGGVGF.

The chain couples TRBV11-2 to TRBJ2-7; no reliable D call. CDR1 and CDR2 (germline): SGHAT, FQNNGV. V was cut by 5 bases and J by 2 bases, with 7 bases left in between. This CDR3 region has 12 residues. The CDR3 region has the DNA TGTGCCAGCAGCGCCAGCGCCTACGAGCAGTACTTC. This codes for CASSASAYEQYF.

This clonotype was recorded only once. The J gene is TRBJ2-7, the V gene TRBV11-2; TRBD1 aligns across 9 bases. The ends lost 3 bases at V and 2 bases at J; junction bases unmatched: 2. This CDR3 is built from 14 residues. Germline CDR1 is SGHAT and CDR2 is FQNNGV. The CDR3 sequence: CASSFRDRAYEQYF. CDR3 bases: TGTGCCAGCAGCTTCCGGGACAGGGCCTACGAGCAGTACTTC.

CDR3 protein: CASSLDHRAGQPQHF. The CDR3 DNA follows: TGTGCCAGCAGTTTAGACCACAGGGCTGGTCAGCCCCAGCATTTT. The gene calls are TRBV27 and TRBJ1-5, with D perhaps matching TRBD1 (6 bases). V was cut by 2 bases and J by 6 bases, with 14 bases left in between. CDR1 is MNHEY, CDR2 SMNVEV, per germline (reference sequence). CDR3 size: 15 residues.

J is TRBJ2-6 and V is TRBV4-1, with D unresolved. The CDR3 is 15 residues long. In germline, CDR1 is MGHRA, CDR2 YSYEKL. Trimming took 0 bases from V and 1 from J, leaving 4 bases between them. The CDR3 loop is CASSQEGSGANVLTF. The CDR3 bases are TGCGCCAGCAGCCAAGAGGGATCTGGGGCCAACGTCCTGACTTTC.

The rearrangement joins TRBV28 to TRBJ2-7; 14 bases are a match to TRBD2. CDR1 and CDR2 (germline): MDHEN, SYDVKM. This CDR3 is built from 17 residues. The trim removed 6 bases at V and 2 bases at J, leaving 9 bases unmatched. The CDR3 here is CASSSGLAGVSPYEQYF. The CDR3 nucleotides are TGTGCCAGCAGCTCGGGACTAGCGGGAGTATCACCCTACGAGCAGTACTTC.

The CDR3 spells CASSEYAEAFF. CDR3 nucleotides: TGTGCCAGCAGTGAATACGCTGAAGCTTTCTTT. This chain connects TRBV6-6 to TRBJ1-1; D is uncertain. Trimming took off 5 bases at V and 6 bases at J, with 7 bases between the two ends. Germline loops: CDR1 MNHNY, CDR2 SVGAGI (reference sequence). The CDR3 runs 11 residues.